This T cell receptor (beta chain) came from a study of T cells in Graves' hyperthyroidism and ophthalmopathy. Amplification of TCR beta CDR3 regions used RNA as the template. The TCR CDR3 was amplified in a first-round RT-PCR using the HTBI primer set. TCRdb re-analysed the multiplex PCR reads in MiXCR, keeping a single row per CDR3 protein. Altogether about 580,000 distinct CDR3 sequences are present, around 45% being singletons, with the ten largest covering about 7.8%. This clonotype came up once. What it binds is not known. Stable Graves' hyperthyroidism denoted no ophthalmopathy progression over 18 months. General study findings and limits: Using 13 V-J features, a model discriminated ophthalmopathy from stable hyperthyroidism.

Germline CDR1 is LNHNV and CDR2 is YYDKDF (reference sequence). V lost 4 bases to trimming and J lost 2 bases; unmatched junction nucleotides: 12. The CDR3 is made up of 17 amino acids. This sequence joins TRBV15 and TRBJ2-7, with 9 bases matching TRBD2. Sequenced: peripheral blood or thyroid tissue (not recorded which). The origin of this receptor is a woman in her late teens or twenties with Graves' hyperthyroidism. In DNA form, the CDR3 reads TGTGCCACCAGCAAAGAGGCCATCATAGCGGGAGCCTACGAGCAGTACTTC. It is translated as CATSKEAIIAGAYEQYF. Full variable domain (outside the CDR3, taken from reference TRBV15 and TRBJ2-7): DAMVIQNPRYQVTQFGKPVTLSCSQTLNHNVMYWYQQKSSQAPKLLFHYYDKDFNNEADTPDNFQSRRPNTSFCFLDIRSPGLGDTAMYLCATSKEAIIAGAYEQYFGPGTRLTVT.